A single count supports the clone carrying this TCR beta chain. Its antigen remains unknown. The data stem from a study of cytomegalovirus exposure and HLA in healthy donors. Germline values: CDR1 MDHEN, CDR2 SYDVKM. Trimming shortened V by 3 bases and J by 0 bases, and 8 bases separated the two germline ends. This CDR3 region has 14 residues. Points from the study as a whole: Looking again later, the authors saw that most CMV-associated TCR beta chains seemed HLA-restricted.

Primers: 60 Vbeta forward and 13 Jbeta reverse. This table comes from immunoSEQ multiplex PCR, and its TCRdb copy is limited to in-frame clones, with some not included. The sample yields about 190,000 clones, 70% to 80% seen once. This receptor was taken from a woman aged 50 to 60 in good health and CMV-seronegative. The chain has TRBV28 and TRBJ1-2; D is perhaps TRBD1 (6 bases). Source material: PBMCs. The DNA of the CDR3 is TGTGCCAGCAGTTTTTGGGACACTAACTATGGCTACACCTTC. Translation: CASSFWDTNYGYTF.